What follows is one TCR beta chain and its context. Antigen specificity is unknown. This record comes from a study of T cells after yellow fever vaccination. Whole-study context: The SMART-Seq v4 Ultra Low Input method served to prepare the low-cell-number fractions.

Findings of the study overall: Booster samples showed a return of most primary-vaccination clones (under 97% CD4, 85% to 90% CD8).

The germline CDR1 and CDR2 sequences are SGHTS and YDEGEE. V dropped 3 bases and J dropped 5; count of bases not matched to a gene: 12. This CDR3 spans 17 amino acids. Generation of TCR cDNA used 5'RACE template switching (which added a universal primer site and UMIs). TCRdb re-analysed the 5' RACE reads in MiXCR, keeping a single row per CDR3 protein. The profile covers some 390,000 distinct CDR3 sequences, with roughly a sixth appearing a single time and about 18% taken by the ten largest. This material consisted of PBMCs, taken before the yellow fever booster vaccination. The receptor comes from a man between 18 and 35 years old who received the YFV17D yellow fever vaccine. The chain joins TRBV5-8 to TRBJ2-5; 11 nucleotides line up with TRBD2. The DNA for the CDR3 is TGTGCCAGCAGCTCGGGCAGTGGGACTAGCGGAGGGGAGACCCAGTACTTC. Encoded protein: CASSSGSGTSGGETQYF.